The 7 T cell receptor beta chains below all came from one sample that was sequenced in a study of immune characteristics of hereditary and idiopathic chronic pancreatitis. Chronic pancreatitis pancreas tissue was obtained from patients undergoing total pancreatectomy with islet autotransplantation (TPIAT). Libraries were built with the immunoSEQ multiplex PCR assay. The immuneACCESS repertoire file appears here via TCRdb, limited to in-frame rearrangements. These files lack a portion of the clones; in checked studies, under half of the deficit traces to unresolved V genes, and the cause of the others is not known. The sample contains about 9,100 clones, roughly 77% of them found a single time. Approximately 15% of the sample comes from the top ten. Sequencing was carried out using pancreas tissue with idiopathic chronic pancreatitis. The cell subset or site label on this specimen signifies: chronic pancreatitis without an identified cause. These receptors were taken from a human donor with chronic pancreatitis.

The CDR3 region is CASSPLGRGGADTQYF. For the CDR3, the DNA is TGTGCCAGTAGTCCCTTAGGACGCGGGGGGGCAGATACGCAGTATTTT. The chain uses TRBV19 and TRBJ2-3; TRBD2 aligns across 9 bases. This CDR3 has 16 residues. The germline V gene encodes CDR1 LNHDA and CDR2 SQIVND (reference sequence). V shed 5 bases, J shed 4 bases, and the junction held 10 bases outside the gene matches.

The rearrangement uses TRBV9 and TRBJ2-5; TRBD2 matches 9 bases. The CDR3 runs 15 residues. The V gene end was trimmed by 0 bases and the J gene end by 3 bases; junction bases not matched to a gene: 3. Germline V lookup: CDR1 SGDLS, CDR2 YYNGEE. CDR3 loop: CASSVGGGAEETQYF. CDR3 DNA: TGTGCCAGCAGCGTAGGCGGGGGGGCCGAAGAGACCCAGTACTTC.

By its share, this clone is large. V is TRBV27 and J is TRBJ2-1, with 9 bases lining up with TRBD1. The CDR3 loop spans 14 amino acids. V gave up 0 bases and J gave up 6 bases; unmatched junction bases: 0. CDR1 and CDR2 from the germline V gene are MNHEY and SMNVEV (reference sequence). CDR3 sequence: CASSLSTGGNEQFF. The CDR3 nucleotides read TGTGCCAGCAGTTTATCGACAGGGGGCAATGAGCAGTTCTTC.

This clone counts as large. The chain has TRBV10-3 and TRBJ1-2; the D gene is possibly TRBD1 (5 bases). The CDR3 totals 14 residues. The germline gives CDR1 ENHRY, CDR2 SYGVKD. Trimming took 3 bases from V and 2 from J, leaving 10 bases between them. Here the CDR3 DNA reads TGTGCCATCAGTGAAGGGACGGTCAACTATGGCTACACCTTC. It codes for CAISEGTVNYGYTF.

The chain couples TRBV10-2 to TRBJ2-1; 12 bases map to TRBD2. The J segment lost 7 bases and the V segment lost 6 bases, leaving 25 bases of the junction unmatched. Germline V gene sequence: CDR1 WSHSY, CDR2 SAAADI. The CDR3 is 21 amino acids. DNA for the CDR3: TGCGCCAGCAGCACAAACCTAAAAACTAGCGGGGGGCCTCTAAGAAGGAATGAGCAGTTCTTC. Its protein product is CASSTNLKTSGGPLRRNEQFF.

The V and J genes are TRBV15 and TRBJ2-3, with D possibly being TRBD2 (5 bases). CDR3 length equals 16 residues. The V end lost 0 bases, the J end lost 1 base, and 11 bases lay between the germline ends. Germline CDR1 reads LNHNV; CDR2 reads YYDKDF (reference sequence). The CDR3 nucleotides read TGTGCCACCAGCAGAGATCGGGGAGTTGGCACAGATACGCAGTATTTT. Translated, it gives CATSRDRGVGTDTQYF.

This sequence joins TRBV6-2 or TRBV6-3 and TRBJ2-5; D might be TRBD1 or TRBD2, each matching 5 bases. From germline, CDR1 is MNHEY and CDR2 SVGEGT. V shed 5 bases and J shed 4 bases, with 17 bases lying between them. The CDR3 runs to 15 residues. The CDR3 DNA sequence: TGTGCCAGCAGTGGACCTCCGGGACCCGGAGAGACCCAGTACTTC. The encoded protein is CASSGPPGPGETQYF.